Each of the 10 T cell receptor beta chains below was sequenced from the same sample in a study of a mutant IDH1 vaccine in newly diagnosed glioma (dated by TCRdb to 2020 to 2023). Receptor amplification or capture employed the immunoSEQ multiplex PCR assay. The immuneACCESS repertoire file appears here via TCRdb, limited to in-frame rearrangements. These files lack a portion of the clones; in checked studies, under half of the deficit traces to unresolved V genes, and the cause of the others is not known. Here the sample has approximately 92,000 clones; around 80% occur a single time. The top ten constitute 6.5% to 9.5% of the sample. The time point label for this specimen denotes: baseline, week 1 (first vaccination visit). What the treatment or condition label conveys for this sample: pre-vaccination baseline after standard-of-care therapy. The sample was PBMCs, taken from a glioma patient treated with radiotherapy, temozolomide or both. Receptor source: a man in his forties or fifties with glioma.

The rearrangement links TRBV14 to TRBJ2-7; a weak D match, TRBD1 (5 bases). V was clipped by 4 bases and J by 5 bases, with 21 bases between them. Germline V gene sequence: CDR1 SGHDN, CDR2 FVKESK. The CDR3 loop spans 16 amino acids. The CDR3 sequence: CASSRSDRRAWDEQYF. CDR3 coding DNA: TGTGCCAGCAGCCGTTCAGACAGAAGAGCCTGGGACGAGCAGTACTTC.

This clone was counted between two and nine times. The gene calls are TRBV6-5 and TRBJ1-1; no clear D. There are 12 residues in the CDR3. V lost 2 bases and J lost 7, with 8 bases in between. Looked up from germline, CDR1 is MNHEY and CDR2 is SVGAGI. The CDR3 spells CASSYPPDEAFF. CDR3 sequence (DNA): TGTGCCAGCAGTTACCCCCCGGATGAAGCTTTCTTT.

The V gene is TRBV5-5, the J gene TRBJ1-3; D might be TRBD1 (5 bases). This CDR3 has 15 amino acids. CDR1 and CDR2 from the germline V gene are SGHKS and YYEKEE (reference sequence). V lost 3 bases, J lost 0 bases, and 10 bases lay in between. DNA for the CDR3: TGTGCCAGCAGCTCGACAGCTAACTCTGGAAACACCATATATTTT. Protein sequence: CASSSTANSGNTIYF.

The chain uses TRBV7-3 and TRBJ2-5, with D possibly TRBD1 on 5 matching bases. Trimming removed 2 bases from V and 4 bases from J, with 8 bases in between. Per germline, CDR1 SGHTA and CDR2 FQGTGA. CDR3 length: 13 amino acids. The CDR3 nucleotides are TGTGCCAGCAGCTTACTAAGGGGAGAGACCCAGTACTTC. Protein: CASSLLRGETQYF.

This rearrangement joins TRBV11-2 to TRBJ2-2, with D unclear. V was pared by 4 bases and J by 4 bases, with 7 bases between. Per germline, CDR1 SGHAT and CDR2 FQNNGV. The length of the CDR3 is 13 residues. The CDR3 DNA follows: TGTGCCAGCAGCTATCATACCACCGGGGAGCTGTTTTTT. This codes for CASSYHTTGELFF. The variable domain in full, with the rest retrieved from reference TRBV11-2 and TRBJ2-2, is EAGVAQSPRYKIIEKRQSVAFWCNPISGHATLYWYQQILGQGPKLLIQFQNNGVVDDSQLPKDRFSAERLKGVDSTLKIQPAKLEDSAVYLCASSYHTTGELFFGEGSRLTVL.

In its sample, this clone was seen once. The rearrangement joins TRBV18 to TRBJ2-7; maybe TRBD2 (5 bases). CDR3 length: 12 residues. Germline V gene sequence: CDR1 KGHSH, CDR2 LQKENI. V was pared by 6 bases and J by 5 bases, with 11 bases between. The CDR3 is CASSPTLDEQYF. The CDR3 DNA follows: TGTGCCAGCTCCCCGACACTAGACGAGCAGTACTTC.

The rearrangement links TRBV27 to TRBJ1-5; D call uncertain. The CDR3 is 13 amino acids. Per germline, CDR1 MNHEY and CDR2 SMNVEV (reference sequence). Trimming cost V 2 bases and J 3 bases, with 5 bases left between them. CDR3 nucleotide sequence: TGTGCCAGCAGTTTAGGGCTCAATCAGCCCCAGCATTTT. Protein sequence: CASSLGLNQPQHF.

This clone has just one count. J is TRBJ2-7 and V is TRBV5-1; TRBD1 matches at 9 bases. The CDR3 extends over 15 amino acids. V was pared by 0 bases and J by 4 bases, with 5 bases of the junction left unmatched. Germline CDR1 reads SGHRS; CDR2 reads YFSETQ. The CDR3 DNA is TGCGCCAGCAGCTTGGTCGGGACAGGGTCTTACGAGCAGTACTTC. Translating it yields CASSLVGTGSYEQYF.

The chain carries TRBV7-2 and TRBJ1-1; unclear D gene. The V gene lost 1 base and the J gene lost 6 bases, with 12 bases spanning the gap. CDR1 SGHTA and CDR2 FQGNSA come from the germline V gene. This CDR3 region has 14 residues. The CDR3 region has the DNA TGTGCCAGCAGCTTAGTCCCCAAACCTGCTGAAGCTTTCTTT. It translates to CASSLVPKPAEAFF.

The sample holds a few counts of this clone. The CDR3 sequence: CASWRGGSYNEQFF. Written as DNA, the CDR3 is TGTGCCAGCTGGAGGGGGGGGTCCTACAATGAGCAGTTCTTC. The chain combines TRBV6-5 with TRBJ2-1, with a tentative D call TRBD2 (7 bases). Looked up from germline, CDR1 is MNHEY and CDR2 is SVGAGI. The V and J ends lost 8 bases and 1 base respectively, with 12 bases between them. CDR3 length: 14 amino acids.